The 21 T cell receptor beta chains in this list originate from one sample, sequenced in a study of blood T cells in healthy people across ages. The use of a sample-barcoded 5' primer and a J-beta primer mix characterized a second PCR of roughly 7 to 11 cycles. TCRdb analysed the 5' RACE reads with MiXCR anew, one entry per CDR3 protein. Seen here are hundreds of thousands of distinct CDR3 sequences, around 50% observed once, and the top ten hold 13%. Specimen: blood. These TCRs come from a woman of 80 years or more in good health.

This rearrangement joins TRBV7-9 to TRBJ1-1; tentative D call: TRBD1 (5 bases). The V and J ends lost 5 bases and 1 base respectively, with 11 bases between them. Germline V gene sequence: CDR1 SEHNR, CDR2 FQNEAQ (reference sequence). The CDR3 contains 14 residues. CDR3 loop: CASSVHGGNTEAFF. The CDR3 nucleotides are TGTGCCAGCAGCGTCCACGGGGGGAACACTGAAGCTTTCTTT. Full variable domain (rest looked up from reference TRBV7-9 and TRBJ1-1): DTGVSQNPRHKITKRGQNVTFRCDPISEHNRLYWYRQTLGQGPEFLTYFQNEAQLEKSRLLSDRFSAERPKGSFSTLEIQRTEQGDSAMYLCASSVHGGNTEAFFGQGTRLTVV.

The CDR3 DNA sequence: TGTGCCAGCAGCCAAGTGTCCAGCGGGGGGATGAAAGATACGCAGTATTTT. Translated, it gives CASSQVSSGGMKDTQYF. The J gene is TRBJ2-3, the V gene TRBV4-2, with TRBD2 matching 9 bases. CDR1 is LGHNA and CDR2 is YNFKEQ in the germline V gene. The CDR3 covers 17 residues. V lost 1 base, J lost 5 bases, and 10 bases stayed unmatched.

The genes are TRBV18 and TRBJ2-4, with TRBD1 matching 11 bases. The J call may be in error: the DNA end matches TRBJ2-7 better. Per germline, CDR1 KGHSH and CDR2 LQKENI. CDR3 size: 13 residues. CDR3 nucleotide sequence: TGTGCCAGCTCGGACAGGGGGCAAAACGAGCAGTACTTC. Amino acid sequence: CASSDRGQNEQYF.

V is TRBV5-1 and J is TRBJ1-1; 7 bases align to TRBD1. This CDR3 is built from 14 residues. Per germline, CDR1 SGHRS and CDR2 YFSETQ. After removal of 6 bases from V and 2 bases from J, the junction contained 7 bases not matched to a gene. The CDR3 here is CASIRGGGNTEAFF. The CDR3 DNA follows: TGCGCCAGCATAAGAGGGGGCGGTAACACTGAAGCTTTCTTT.

The rearrangement links TRBV7-3 to TRBJ2-2, with 11 bases aligning to TRBD2. The length of the CDR3 is 16 residues. V shed 5 bases and J 2 bases; nucleotides not matched to a gene: 4. The germline V gene encodes CDR1 SGHTA and CDR2 FQGTGA. The CDR3 region is CASSMTSGINTGELFF. In DNA form, the CDR3 reads TGTGCCAGCAGCATGACTAGCGGGATAAACACCGGGGAGCTGTTTTTT.

The genes are TRBV12-3 or TRBV12-4 and TRBJ2-5, with a tentative D call TRBD2 (6 bases). The CDR3 totals 14 residues. Trimming shortened V by 2 bases and J by 3 bases, and 10 bases separated the two germline ends. CDR3 coding DNA: TGTGCCAGCAGTTTATCGGGGGTTGAAGAGACCCAGTACTTC. This encodes CASSLSGVEETQYF.

This sequence joins TRBV29-1 and TRBJ2-2; no clear D gene. CDR1 and CDR2 (germline): SQVTM, ANQGSEA. CDR3 length: 13 residues. Between the trimmed V and J ends, which lost 0 bases and 6 bases, there was a span of 8 bases. CDR3 DNA: TGCAGCGTTGAAGAAGCCATAGCCGGGGAGCTGTTTTTT. Its protein is CSVEEAIAGELFF.

The V and J genes are TRBV20-1 and TRBJ1-6; D unclear. This CDR3 is built from 15 residues. Germline CDR1 is DFQATT and CDR2 is SNEGSKA (reference sequence). V lost 2 bases and J 0 bases, leaving 8 bases between the germline ends. The CDR3 coding sequence is TGCAGTGCTAGATACGGCAGCTCCTATAATTCACCCCTCCACTTT. Translated: CSARYGSSYNSPLHF.

Turning to this clonotype: This may stem from a read error, because a much larger clone lies one nucleotide away. The chain carries TRBV5-1 and TRBJ1-1; no reliable D call. Germline loops: CDR1 SGHRS, CDR2 YFSETQ. With 4 bases removed from V and 1 base from J, the gap between germline ends came to 14 bases. The CDR3 contains 15 residues. CDR3 residues: CASSKGLGWNTEAFF. In nucleotides, the CDR3 is TGCGCCAGCAGCAAAGGACTGGGGTGGAACACTGAAGCTTTCTTT.

As regards this clonotype: Being one base from a much bigger clone, this may be a read error. This rearrangement joins TRBV15 to TRBJ2-5; tentative D call: TRBD1 (5 bases). Germline CDR1 and CDR2: LNHNV and YYDKDF (reference sequence). Trimming took 1 base from V and 6 from J, leaving 15 bases between them. This CDR3 is 15 amino acids long. CDR3 DNA: TGTGCCACCAGCAGAGCGGTTGATGGGGCGAAGACCCAGTACTTC. Residues: CATSRAVDGAKTQYF.

This clonotype has at least ten counts. The gene calls are TRBV7-2 and TRBJ2-1; D could derive from TRBD1 or TRBD2 (6 bases each). The CDR3 runs 17 residues. V was pared by 4 bases and J by 2 bases, with 18 bases between. Germline V gene lookup returns CDR1 SGHTA and CDR2 FQGNSA. CDR3 bases: TGTGCCAGCAGCTCCCCCCCTCTAAGGGGGGCCTACAATGAGCAGTTCTTC. Translation gives CASSSPPLRGAYNEQFF.

The chain couples TRBV7-6 to TRBJ2-5; D might be TRBD1 (5 bases). Germline V lookup: CDR1 SGHVS, CDR2 FNYEAQ. CDR3 length equals 16 residues. V lost 4 bases to trimming and J lost 3 bases, with 18 bases between them. Here the CDR3 reads CASSSGHPGRKETQYF. Here the CDR3 DNA reads TGTGCCAGCAGCTCCGGACACCCTGGGCGAAAAGAGACCCAGTACTTC.

This clonotype was counted ten times or more. The J gene is TRBJ2-5, the V gene TRBV20-1; D gene ambiguous. CDR3 size: 14 residues. Per germline, CDR1 DFQATT and CDR2 SNEGSKA (reference sequence). The V end was cut by 1 base, the J end by 4 bases, with 13 bases between. CDR3 bases: TGCAGTGCTAGAGGGGTATCTTTTGTAGAGACCCAGTACTTC. Its protein product is CSARGVSFVETQYF.

This clonotype was counted only a few times. The CDR3 coding sequence is TGTGCCAGCAGCTTATGGCAGAACACTGAAGCTTTCTTT. This translates into CASSLWQNTEAFF. This rearrangement joins TRBV7-3 to TRBJ1-1; D is undetermined. CDR1 is SGHTA and CDR2 is FQGTGA in the germline V gene. The germline V and J ends were trimmed by 2 bases and 1 base, with 5 bases remaining between them. The CDR3 contains 13 residues.

V is TRBV29-1 and J is TRBJ2-2, with 9 nucleotides matching TRBD1. This CDR3 is 13 amino acids long. V shed 4 bases, J shed 4 bases, and the junction held 1 base outside the gene matches. Germline CDR1 SQVTM, CDR2 ANQGSEA. The CDR3: CSVGDRVTGELFF. CDR3 in DNA: TGCAGCGTTGGGGACAGGGTCACCGGGGAGCTGTTTTTT.

The rearrangement links TRBV20-1 to TRBJ1-2, with TRBD1 matching 7 bases. The CDR3 runs 13 residues. V shed 1 base and J 4 bases; nucleotides not matched to a gene: 3. Germline V lookup: CDR1 DFQATT, CDR2 SNEGSKA (reference sequence). CDR3 sequence: CSARAGTVYGYTF. The CDR3 DNA sequence: TGCAGTGCTAGAGCCGGGACAGTCTATGGCTACACCTTC.

Only a few counts were recorded for this clonotype. DNA for the CDR3: TGTGCCAGCAGCCCCCTAGCGGGAGGACGGGCAGATACGCAGTATTTT. It translates to CASSPLAGGRADTQYF. J is TRBJ2-3 and V is TRBV2, with 11 bases matching TRBD2. The V gene's germline CDR1 is SNHLY and CDR2 FYNNEI. CDR3 size: 16 residues. J was trimmed by 4 bases and V by 6 bases; bases with no gene match: 9.

V and J are TRBV3-1 and TRBJ1-2, with D possibly matching TRBD1 (5 bases). With 1 base removed from V and 4 bases from J, the gap between germline ends came to 13 bases. Per germline, CDR1 LGHDT and CDR2 YNNKEL (reference sequence). There are 15 residues in the CDR3. The CDR3 is CASSQGTTGAYGYTF. The CDR3 DNA reads as TGTGCCAGCAGCCAAGGAACGACTGGGGCCTATGGCTACACCTTC.

In this sample, this clonotype turned up a few times. The rearrangement uses TRBV29-1 and TRBJ2-1; possible D gene TRBD1, 6 bases. Trimming removed 5 bases from V and 9 bases from J, with 17 bases in between. The CDR3 length is 13 residues. Germline CDR1 is SQVTM and CDR2 is ANQGSEA. CDR3 nucleotide sequence: TGCAGCGTTAAGGGGGAGCTTCGTGGTGAGCAGTTCTTC. It encodes CSVKGELRGEQFF.

This clonotype was observed a few times. This chain links TRBV15 with TRBJ1-2; tentative D call: TRBD1 (5 bases). The germline CDR1 and CDR2 sequences are LNHNV and YYDKDF (reference sequence). The CDR3 covers 13 residues. Trimming shortened V by 5 bases and J by 8 bases, and 15 bases separated the two germline ends. The CDR3 sequence is CATSADTWGGYTF. CDR3 coding DNA: TGTGCCACCAGCGCGGACACCTGGGGAGGCTACACCTTC. Filled out from reference TRBV15 and TRBJ1-2, the complete variable domain reads DAMVIQNPRYQVTQFGKPVTLSCSQTLNHNVMYWYQQKSSQAPKLLFHYYDKDFNNEADTPDNFQSRRPNTSFCFLDIRSPGLGDTAMYLCATSADTWGGYTFGSGTRLTVV.

The chain has TRBV28 and TRBJ1-1; unclear D gene. Per germline, CDR1 MDHEN and CDR2 SYDVKM. CDR3 length: 11 residues. V gave up 3 bases and J gave up 11 bases, with 10 bases separating them. The CDR3 nucleotides are TGTGCCAGCAGTTTGGGTCATCCGGCTTTCTTT. It encodes CASSLGHPAFF.